This TCR beta chain was recovered during a study of glioma-infiltrating T cells after dendritic cell vaccination. Study-level points and caveats: Complete blood and tumor specimen sets were limited to few patients.

The length of the CDR3 is 15 residues. The V end lost 2 bases, the J end lost 5 bases, and 15 bases lay between the germline ends. Per the germline V gene, CDR1 is WNHNN and CDR2 is SYGVQD (reference sequence). Details on this clone: Its antigen is not known.

Clones were sequenced by immunoSEQ multiplex PCR, and TCRdb holds only the in-frame ones, with some missing. In the table there are approximately 100,000 clones, more than 80% of which are singletons. The clonotype comes from a human donor with glioblastoma. V and J are TRBV10-1 and TRBJ1-1; tentative D call: TRBD1 (6 bases). The sample was blood, taken before dendritic cell vaccination. The CDR3 coding sequence is TGCGCCAGCAGTGAGGCTACAACAGGGATTACTGAAGCTTTCTTT. Translation gives CASSEATTGITEAFF.